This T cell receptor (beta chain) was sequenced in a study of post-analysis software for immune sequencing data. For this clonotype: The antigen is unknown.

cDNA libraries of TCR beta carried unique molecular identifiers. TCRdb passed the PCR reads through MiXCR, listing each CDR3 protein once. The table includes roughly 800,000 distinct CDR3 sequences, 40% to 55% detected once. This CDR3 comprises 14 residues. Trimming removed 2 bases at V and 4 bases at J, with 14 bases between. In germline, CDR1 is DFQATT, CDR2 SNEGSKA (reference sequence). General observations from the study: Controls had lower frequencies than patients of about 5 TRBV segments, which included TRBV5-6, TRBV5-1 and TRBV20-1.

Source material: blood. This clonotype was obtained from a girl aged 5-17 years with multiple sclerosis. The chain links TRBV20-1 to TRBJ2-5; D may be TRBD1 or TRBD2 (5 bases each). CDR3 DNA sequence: TGCAGTGCTAGAAAGGGTACGAGGGGAGAGACCCAGTACTTC. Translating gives CSARKGTRGETQYF.